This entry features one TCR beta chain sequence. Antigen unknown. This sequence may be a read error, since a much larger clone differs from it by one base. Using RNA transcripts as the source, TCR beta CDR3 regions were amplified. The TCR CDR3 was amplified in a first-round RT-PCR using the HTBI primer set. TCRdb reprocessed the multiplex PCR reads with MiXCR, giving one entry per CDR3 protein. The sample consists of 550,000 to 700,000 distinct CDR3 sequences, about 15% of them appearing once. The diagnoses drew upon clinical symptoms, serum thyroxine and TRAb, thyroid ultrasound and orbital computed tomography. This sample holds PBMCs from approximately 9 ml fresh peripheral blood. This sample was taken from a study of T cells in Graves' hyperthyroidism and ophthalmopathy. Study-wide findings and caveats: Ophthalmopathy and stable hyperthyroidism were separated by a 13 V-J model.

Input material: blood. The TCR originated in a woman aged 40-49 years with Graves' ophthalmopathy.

The CDR3 sequence is CSASGITYEQYF. CDR3 coding DNA: TGCAGTGCTAGCGGGATTACCTACGAGCAGTACTTC. V gene TRBV20-1 combines with J gene TRBJ2-7; tentatively, D is TRBD2 (5 bases). CDR3 length equals 12 residues. Germline-derived CDR1 and CDR2 are DFQATT and SNEGSKA (reference sequence). The germline V and J ends were trimmed by 3 bases and 2 bases, with 8 bases remaining between them.